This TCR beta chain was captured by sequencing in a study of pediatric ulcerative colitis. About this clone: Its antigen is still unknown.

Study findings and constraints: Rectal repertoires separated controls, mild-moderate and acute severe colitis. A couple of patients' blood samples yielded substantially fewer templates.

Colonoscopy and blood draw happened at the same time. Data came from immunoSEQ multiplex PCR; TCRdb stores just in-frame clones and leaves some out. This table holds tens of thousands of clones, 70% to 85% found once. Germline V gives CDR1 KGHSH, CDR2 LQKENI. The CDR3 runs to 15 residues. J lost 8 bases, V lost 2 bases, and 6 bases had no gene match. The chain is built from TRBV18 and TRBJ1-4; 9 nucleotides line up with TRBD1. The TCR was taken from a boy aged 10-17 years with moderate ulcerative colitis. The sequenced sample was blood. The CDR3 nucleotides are TGTGCCAGCTCACCAGAAACAGGGGGCAACGAAAAACTGTTTTTT. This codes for CASSPETGGNEKLFF. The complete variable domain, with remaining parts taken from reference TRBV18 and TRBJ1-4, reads NAGVMQNPRHLVRRRGQEARLRCSPMKGHSHVYWYRQLPEEGLKFMVYLQKENIIDESGMPKERFSAEFPKEGPSILRIQQVVRGDSAAYFCASSPETGGNEKLFFGSGTQLSVL.